The 30 T cell receptor beta chains listed next were all sequenced from one sample in a study of shared clonotypes between healthy human individuals. Assay used: immunoSEQ multiplex PCR; TCRdb lists only in-frame clones, some missing. The sample has 2 million to 2.5 million clones; 85% to 95% are singletons. Sequencing was performed on naive CD4+ T cells from PBMCs. This sample's subset: CD45RA+ positively selected. These receptors were obtained from a man aged 18 to 29 in good health. Some clones in this sample may be carry-over from other donors' samples.

This rearrangement joins TRBV28 to TRBJ2-7, with 14 bases fitting TRBD2. Germline V CDR1 and CDR2: MDHEN, SYDVKM. The trim removed 6 bases at V and 2 bases at J, leaving 3 bases unmatched. CDR3 size: 15 residues. The CDR3 DNA reads as TGTGCCAGCAGGCGACTAGCGGGAGGGCCCTACGAGCAGTACTTC. Its protein is CASRRLAGGPYEQYF.

This clone was detected only once. The chain uses TRBV18 and TRBJ1-2; D may be TRBD1 (5 bases). Per germline, CDR1 KGHSH and CDR2 LQKENI. This CDR3 has 14 amino acids. Trimming removed 0 bases from V and 7 bases from J, with 12 bases in between. CDR3 bases: TGTGCCAGCTCACCACCGGCCGGGGCCCTTGGCTACACCTTC. As protein: CASSPPAGALGYTF. Filled out from reference TRBV18 and TRBJ1-2, the complete variable domain reads NAGVMQNPRHLVRRRGQEARLRCSPMKGHSHVYWYRQLPEEGLKFMVYLQKENIIDESGMPKERFSAEFPKEGPSILRIQQVVRGDSAAYFCASSPPAGALGYTFGSGTRLTVV.

This chain joins TRBV2 and TRBJ2-5; 7 nucleotides line up with TRBD2. Trimming at V came to 3 bases and at J to 1 base, leaving 2 bases not matched to a gene. The CDR3 runs to 14 residues. CDR1 SNHLY and CDR2 FYNNEI come from the germline V gene. CDR3 nucleotide sequence: TGTGCCAGCAGTGACGGGAGGACCCAAGAGACCCAGTACTTC. Residues: CASSDGRTQETQYF.

The chain has TRBV5-4 and TRBJ2-5, with 8 bases fitting TRBD2. After removal of 4 bases from V and 8 bases from J, the junction contained 16 bases not matched to a gene. In germline, CDR1 is SGHNT, CDR2 YYREEE (reference sequence). The CDR3 consists of 16 residues. CDR3 in amino acids: CASSLPMGLAGATQYF. CDR3 nucleotide sequence: TGTGCCAGCAGCCTCCCGATGGGGCTAGCGGGTGCAACCCAGTACTTC.

V usage is TRBV6-5 and J usage is TRBJ2-7, with TRBD1 as a possible D gene (5 bases). This CDR3 has 15 amino acids. The V gene's germline CDR1 is MNHEY and CDR2 SVGAGI. Between the trimmed V and J ends, which lost 0 bases and 7 bases, there was a span of 16 bases. The CDR3 DNA is TGTGCCAGCAGTTACTCGTTACAGGACCGTTGGGAGCAGTACTTC. This translates into CASSYSLQDRWEQYF.

V and J are TRBV5-1 and TRBJ1-1; 11 nucleotides match TRBD1. This CDR3 has 16 residues. Germline lookup yields CDR1 SGHRS and CDR2 YFSETQ. Unmatched junction bases numbered 4, after V lost 3 bases and J lost 0 bases. The CDR3 sequence is CASSYGTGGMNTEAFF. Here the CDR3 DNA reads TGCGCCAGCAGCTACGGGACAGGGGGGATGAACACTGAAGCTTTCTTT.

The V and J genes are TRBV7-9 and TRBJ2-3, with 10 nucleotides matching TRBD2. The CDR3 loop spans 15 amino acids. In germline, CDR1 is SEHNR, CDR2 FQNEAQ (reference sequence). V shed 4 bases, J shed 4 bases, and the junction held 5 bases outside the gene matches. The CDR3 region has the DNA TGTGCCAGCAGCTCGAGCGGGAGGGGCCCAGATACGCAGTATTTT. Protein: CASSSSGRGPDTQYF.

The V call is TRBV10-3, the J call TRBJ2-3; D remains ambiguous. Trimming removed 2 bases at V and 4 bases at J, with 4 bases between. The CDR3 runs 12 residues. Germline V lookup: CDR1 ENHRY, CDR2 SYGVKD. CDR3 DNA: TGTGCCATCAGTGAGGGGGCAGATACGCAGTATTTT. Protein: CAISEGADTQYF.

This clone occurred a few times. The V and J genes are TRBV10-1 and TRBJ1-4; D remains unclear. CDR1 and CDR2 from the germline V gene are WNHNN and SYGVQD (reference sequence). The germline V and J ends were trimmed by 3 bases and 4 bases, with 9 bases remaining between them. This CDR3 comprises 14 residues. The CDR3 is CASSDRGFNEKLFF. The CDR3 DNA reads as TGCGCCAGCAGTGACCGAGGGTTTAATGAAAAACTGTTTTTT.

The chain carries TRBV6-1 and TRBJ2-6; no reliable D call. This CDR3 contains 14 residues. With 7 bases removed from V and 0 bases from J, the gap between germline ends came to 7 bases. Per germline, CDR1 MNHNS and CDR2 SASEGT. The CDR3: CASTRSSGANVLTF. In DNA form, the CDR3 reads TGTGCCAGCACCCGGAGCTCTGGGGCCAACGTCCTGACTTTC.

The V call is TRBV7-3, the J call TRBJ2-2, with D tentatively TRBD2 (6 bases). From germline, CDR1 is SGHTA and CDR2 FQGTGA. The CDR3 runs 15 residues. Deletions cut 5 bases from V and 6 bases from J, with 16 bases between. This CDR3 reads CASSPSAPGAGELFF. CDR3 coding DNA: TGTGCCAGCAGCCCGTCCGCCCCGGGAGCCGGGGAGCTGTTTTTT.

The chain is built from TRBV7-3 and TRBJ2-2, with 9 bases identical to TRBD2. V dropped 2 bases and J dropped 9; count of bases not matched to a gene: 7. The CDR3 runs to 15 residues. Germline V gives CDR1 SGHTA, CDR2 FQGTGA. The CDR3: CASSLRAGGPRELFF. Here the CDR3 DNA reads TGTGCCAGCAGCTTACGGGCGGGAGGGCCTCGGGAGCTGTTTTTT.

This chain connects TRBV28 to TRBJ2-4; D remains unclear. Germline lookup yields CDR1 MDHEN and CDR2 SYDVKM. V lost 6 bases, J lost 0 bases, and 12 bases lay in between. The length of the CDR3 is 15 residues. CDR3 nucleotide sequence: TGTGCCAGCAGCCCCGCTGACATAGCCAAAAACATTCAGTACTTC. Its protein is CASSPADIAKNIQYF.

The chain links TRBV5-1 to TRBJ2-3; TRBD2 matches at 7 bases. In germline, CDR1 is SGHRS, CDR2 YFSETQ. The V gene end was trimmed by 1 base and the J gene end by 4 bases; junction bases not matched to a gene: 6. The CDR3 sequence is 15 residues long. DNA for the CDR3: TGCGCCAGCAGCTTGTTACCAGCGGGATCAGATACGCAGTATTTT. Amino acid sequence: CASSLLPAGSDTQYF.

The DNA of the CDR3 is TGTGCCAGCTCACCACCAAACAAGCGGGTGGTGCAAGGCTACAATGAGCAGTTCTTC. As protein: CASSPPNKRVVQGYNEQFF. This chain joins TRBV18 and TRBJ2-1; a possible D gene is TRBD2 (6 bases). Trimming left V 0 bases short and J 3 bases short, with 21 bases between. Looked up from germline, CDR1 is KGHSH and CDR2 is LQKENI. This CDR3 is 19 amino acids long. Full variable domain (remainder filled in from reference TRBV18 and TRBJ2-1): NAGVMQNPRHLVRRRGQEARLRCSPMKGHSHVYWYRQLPEEGLKFMVYLQKENIIDESGMPKERFSAEFPKEGPSILRIQQVVRGDSAAYFCASSPPNKRVVQGYNEQFFGPGTRLTVL.

The J gene is TRBJ1-1, the V gene TRBV18, with D uncertain. There are 16 residues in the CDR3. V gave up 3 bases and J gave up 1 base, with 15 bases separating them. CDR1 is KGHSH, CDR2 LQKENI, per germline. DNA for the CDR3: TGTGCCAGCTCACCTCCCAGTCTTCAGCAGAACACTGAAGCTTTCTTT. Residues: CASSPPSLQQNTEAFF.

The V gene is TRBV29-1, the J gene TRBJ2-6; D gene ambiguous. Germline assignment: CDR1 SQVTM and CDR2 ANQGSEA. V dropped 3 bases and J dropped 1 base, with 4 bases sitting between them. This CDR3 has 13 residues. The DNA for the CDR3 is TGCAGCGTTGATTTATCTGGGGCCAACGTCCTGACTTTC. Its protein product is CSVDLSGANVLTF.

The chain joins TRBV27 to TRBJ2-7, with TRBD1 matching 8 bases. In germline, CDR1 is MNHEY, CDR2 SMNVEV (reference sequence). V shed 4 bases, J shed 1 base, and the junction held 6 bases outside the gene matches. The length of the CDR3 is 15 residues. The DNA for the CDR3 is TGTGCCAGCAGTTGGGAGGACAGGGCATCCTACGAGCAGTACTTC. Translated, it gives CASSWEDRASYEQYF.

CDR3 sequence: CASSFSGQGADTEAFF. The CDR3 DNA sequence: TGTGCCAGCAGTTTCTCGGGACAGGGGGCCGACACTGAAGCTTTCTTT. The chain joins TRBV6-5 to TRBJ1-1, with 12 bases fitting TRBD1. The CDR3 extends over 16 amino acids. V shed 4 bases, J shed 3 bases, and the junction held 6 bases outside the gene matches. Germline V gene lookup returns CDR1 MNHEY and CDR2 SVGAGI.

This chain joins TRBV2 and TRBJ2-1; possible D gene TRBD1, 6 bases. The CDR3 runs to 16 residues. Trimming took off 3 bases at V and 1 base at J, with 13 bases between the two ends. Looked up from germline, CDR1 is SNHLY and CDR2 is FYNNEI. In DNA, the CDR3 is TGTGCCAGCAGTGATTTAGGGGGTTTATCCTACAATGAGCAGTTCTTC. Translation: CASSDLGGLSYNEQFF.

This chain joins TRBV5-1 and TRBJ2-7; D remains ambiguous. Trimming stripped 2 bases from V and 3 bases from J, with 6 bases between. CDR3 size: 12 residues. Per germline, CDR1 SGHRS and CDR2 YFSETQ. CDR3 nucleotides: TGCGCCAGCAGCTTCAACGGCTACGAGCAGTACTTC. Translating gives CASSFNGYEQYF.

The chain links TRBV5-4 to TRBJ2-3, with D hard to call. CDR3 length: 14 residues. CDR1 SGHNT and CDR2 YYREEE come from the germline V gene (reference sequence). Trimming removed 4 bases at V and 5 bases at J, with 14 bases between. The CDR3 DNA reads as TGTGCCAGCAGCCCCATGGGTGGTCTAGATACGCAGTATTTT. Its protein product is CASSPMGGLDTQYF.

The gene calls are TRBV5-1 and TRBJ2-1; 10 nucleotides align to TRBD2. V shed 0 bases, J shed 8 bases, and the junction held 5 bases outside the gene matches. Germline assignment: CDR1 SGHRS and CDR2 YFSETQ. The CDR3 is 15 residues long. The CDR3 sequence is CASSLALAGADEQFF. CDR3 DNA sequence: TGCGCCAGCAGCTTGGCGCTAGCGGGAGCGGATGAGCAGTTCTTC.

The chain carries TRBV30 and TRBJ1-3; D gene uncertain. The CDR3 is 12 residues long. V lost 1 base, J lost 8 bases, and 9 bases lay in between. CDR1 and CDR2 from the germline V gene are GTSNPN and SVGIG (reference sequence). The CDR3 is CAWSGVSHTIYF. In DNA form, the CDR3 reads TGTGCCTGGAGTGGGGTTAGTCACACCATATATTTT.

The J gene is TRBJ2-7, the V gene TRBV21-1; the D segment call TRBD2 is taken from the table without a DNA check. TRBV21-1 is designated a pseudogene. The CDR3 has 17 residues. DNA for the CDR3: TGTGCCAGCAGCCCCCCCCCTCGGGGAGCGGGAGGAGACGAGCAGTACTTC. Translating it yields CASSPPPRGAGGDEQYF.

The rearrangement uses TRBV19 and TRBJ1-2; TRBD1 matches 7 bases. V dropped 1 base and J dropped 0; count of bases not matched to a gene: 5. The CDR3 is 16 amino acids. Germline loops: CDR1 LNHDA, CDR2 SQIVND (reference sequence). This CDR3 is CASSIVRGTANYGYTF. Here the CDR3 DNA reads TGTGCCAGTAGTATAGTAAGGGGGACAGCTAACTATGGCTACACCTTC. Full variable domain (missing parts from reference TRBV19 and TRBJ1-2): DGGITQSPKYLFRKEGQNVTLSCEQNLNHDAMYWYRQDPGQGLRLIYYSQIVNDFQKGDIAEGYSVSREKKESFPLTVTSAQKNPTAFYLCASSIVRGTANYGYTFGSGTRLTVV.

The chain is built from TRBV11-2 and TRBJ2-7; D may be TRBD1 (5 bases). The CDR3 is 15 amino acids. Germline lookup yields CDR1 SGHAT and CDR2 FQNNGV. Between the trimmed V and J ends, which lost 1 base and 5 bases, there was a span of 15 bases. Here the CDR3 DNA reads TGTGCCAGCAGCTTAGTCGGGCCAGGGCCCAACGAGCAGTACTTC. The encoded protein is CASSLVGPGPNEQYF.

This clone was picked up a small number of times. V usage is TRBV30 and J usage is TRBJ1-3; D is unclear. In germline, CDR1 is GTSNPN, CDR2 SVGIG (reference sequence). V lost 4 bases, J lost 0 bases, and 13 bases lay in between. CDR3 length: 15 residues. DNA of the CDR3: TGTGCCTGGAATTTCGGTCCAGTCTCTGGAAACACCATATATTTT. Its translation: CAWNFGPVSGNTIYF.

The rearrangement joins TRBV9 to TRBJ1-2; 9 bases are shared with TRBD1. CDR1 and CDR2 from the germline V gene are SGDLS and YYNGEE. The CDR3 is made up of 17 amino acids. Trimming removed 0 bases from V and 2 bases from J; junction bases left unmatched: 8. The DNA of the CDR3 is TGTGCCAGCAGCGTAGCTCCAATCGGACAGGGGAACTATGGCTACACCTTC. As protein: CASSVAPIGQGNYGYTF.

J is TRBJ2-1 and V is TRBV6-1, with unresolved D. V lost 4 bases, J lost 0 bases, and 13 bases lay in between. The length of the CDR3 is 16 residues. The germline gives CDR1 MNHNS, CDR2 SASEGT. CDR3 nucleotide sequence: TGTGCCAGCAGTGCCTCGTTATCCAACTCCTACAATGAGCAGTTCTTC. Protein: CASSASLSNSYNEQFF.